The present T cell receptor (beta chain) was sequenced within a study of identifying expanded T cells in peripheral blood. Using immunoSEQ multiplex PCR, the repertoire was profiled, and TCRdb retains in-frame clones only, with some absent. The table includes approximately 100,000 clones, around nine tenths detected once. The CDR3 has 16 amino acids. CDR1 and CDR2 (germline): SGHVS, FQNEAQ. Between the trimmed V and J ends, which lost 1 base and 2 bases, there was a span of 14 bases. The chain carries TRBV7-8 and TRBJ2-5; D is possibly TRBD2 (6 bases). Material: blood. This receptor was taken from a person aged 18-69 years in good health. CDR3 in amino acids: CASSLEQRRAQETQYF. In DNA, the CDR3 is TGTGCCAGCAGCTTAGAACAAAGGAGGGCTCAAGAGACCCAGTACTTC.